This TCR beta chain is from a study of blood T cell repertoires in COVID-19. At the level of the study: Researchers got acute and convalescent COVID-19 samples from the United States, Italy and Spain. Sample material is recorded as cDNA or gDNA derived from T cells, B-cell-depleted T cells, or PBMCs.

In the authors' methods: Estimated nucleated cell counts came from reference gene primer amplification. Sequenced by immunoSEQ multiplex PCR; TCRdb stores in-frame clones only, minus some. The V and J calls and the clone size are those of that table, but D and trimming were determined from the DNA. Among 70,000 to 85,000 clones listed, roughly 87% were seen once. CDR3 size: 17 residues. The germline V and J ends were trimmed by 4 bases and 1 base, with 18 bases remaining between them. From germline, CDR1 is SEHNR and CDR2 FQNEAQ (reference sequence). The receptor comes from a woman aged 50 to 60 with active or convalescent COVID-19. V usage is TRBV7-9 and J usage is TRBJ2-3, with a weak D call TRBD2 (5 bases). Sequencing was carried out using peripheral blood. CDR3 coding DNA: TGTGCCAGCAGCTCATGGATTACGGCGGAGGGCACAGATACGCAGTATTTT. It codes for CASSSWITAEGTDTQYF.